Following are 2 T cell receptor beta chains from one sample sequenced in a study of human T cells and chemical hapten exposure. TCRdb fed the RACE reads into MiXCR, producing one record per CDR3 protein. The repertoire includes 75,000 to 95,000 distinct CDR3 sequences, 10% to 15% of them detected once, and about 3.5% sits in the top ten. Time point indicated: patch test 1, 2 weeks after DPC sensitization. Noted treatment: therapeutic diphenylcyclopropenone sensitization with weekly scalp DPC. Sequenced material: whole blood, taken in connection with sensitization to the hapten diphenylcyclopropenone (DPC). The receptors stem from a woman in her fifties or sixties with alopecia areata. Some clones in this sample may be carry-over from other donors' samples.

This chain connects TRBV10-2 to TRBJ2-3, with D possibly matching TRBD1 (5 bases). Trimming left V 3 bases short and J 2 bases short, with 15 bases between. This CDR3 is 16 amino acids long. Germline V lookup: CDR1 WSHSY, CDR2 SAAADI. DNA of the CDR3: TGCGCCAGCAGTGACTCCAGAGACAGCTACACAGATACGCAGTATTTT. Translating gives CASSDSRDSYTDTQYF.

This clonotype was found many times. The chain combines TRBV29-1 with TRBJ1-2; 8 bases fit TRBD1. Germline values: CDR1 SQVTM, CDR2 ANQGSEA. The CDR3 sequence is 14 residues long. The V gene end was trimmed by 6 bases and the J gene end by 5 bases; junction bases not matched to a gene: 11. Written as DNA, the CDR3 is TGCAGCGTCCCCGGGACAGGCACTTCATATGGCTACACCTTC. Its protein is CSVPGTGTSYGYTF. Full variable domain (outside the CDR3, taken from reference TRBV29-1 and TRBJ1-2): SAVISQKPSRDICQRGTSLTIQCQVDSQVTMMFWYRQQPGQSLTLIATANQGSEATYESGFVIDKFPISRPNLTFSTLTVSNMSPEDSSIYLCSVPGTGTSYGYTFGSGTRLTVV.